The entry that follows covers one T cell receptor (beta chain) sequence. With autoimmune disease history or systemic immunosuppression, patients were excluded. Trimming cost V 6 bases and J 2 bases; bases outside gene matches: 11. This CDR3 is built from 19 residues. Germline assignment: CDR1 ENHRY and CDR2 SYGVKD. This sample stems from a study of OX40 agonist ivuxolimab in advanced cancers. Across the study: In three patients, partial responses were observed, one with hepatocellular carcinoma and two with cutaneous melanoma.

The assay was immunoSEQ multiplex PCR, and TCRdb's table has in-frame clones only and misses some. Counted here are 60,000 to 70,000 clones, approximately 85% occurring once; the ten biggest clones make up approximately 0.4%. The rearrangement links TRBV10-3 to TRBJ2-1, with 15 positions matching TRBD2. The sequencing used CD4+ or CD8+ T cells sorted from blood, collected in a trial of the OX40 agonist ivuxolimab. This clonotype was sampled from an adult with an advanced solid tumor such as melanoma, head and neck, liver or kidney cancer. The CDR3 bases are TGTGCCATCAGCGGCGGACTAGCGGGAGGGCGGTTAACCTACAATGAGCAGTTCTTC. This gives the protein CAISGGLAGGRLTYNEQFF.